This T cell receptor (beta chain) originates from a study of blood T cell repertoires in COVID-19. As for the study in general: Samples came from the United States, Italy and Spain, spanning acute and convalescent COVID-19. T cells, B-cell-depleted T cells, or PBMCs supplied cDNA or gDNA.

V lost 2 bases, J lost 4 bases, and 11 bases lay in between. This CDR3 contains 14 residues. Per germline, CDR1 MDHEN and CDR2 SYDVKM. Authors' processing steps: Amplification with reference gene primers provided the estimates of nucleated cell counts. Profiling relied on immunoSEQ multiplex PCR, and the TCRdb table lists in-frame clones only, not all of them. D and trimming were read from the DNA, whereas the V and J calls and clone size are those reported in that table. Among roughly 250,000 clones listed, around 83% were seen once. The sample was peripheral blood. This TCR was recovered from a woman aged 40-49 years who had recovered from COVID-19. The gene calls are TRBV28 and TRBJ1-2; D possibly corresponds to TRBD1 (5 bases). Here the CDR3 reads CASSLGALGYGYTF. As DNA, the CDR3 is TGTGCCAGCAGTTTAGGGGCCTTGGGCTATGGCTACACCTTC.